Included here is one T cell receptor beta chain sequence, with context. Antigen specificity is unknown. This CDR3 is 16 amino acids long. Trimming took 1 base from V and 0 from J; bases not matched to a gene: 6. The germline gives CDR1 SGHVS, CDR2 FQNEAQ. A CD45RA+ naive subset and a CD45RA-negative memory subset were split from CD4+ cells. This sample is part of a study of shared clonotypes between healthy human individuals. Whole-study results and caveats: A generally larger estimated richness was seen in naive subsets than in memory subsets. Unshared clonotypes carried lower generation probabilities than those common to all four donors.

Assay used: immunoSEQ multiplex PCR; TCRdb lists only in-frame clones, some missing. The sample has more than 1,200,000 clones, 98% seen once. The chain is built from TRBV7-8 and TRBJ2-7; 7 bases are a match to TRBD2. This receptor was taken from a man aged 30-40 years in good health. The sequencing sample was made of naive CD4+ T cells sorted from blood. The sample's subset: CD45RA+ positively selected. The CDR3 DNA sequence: TGTGCCAGCAGCTTAGAAGGGACTAAGAGCTCCTACGAGCAGTACTTC. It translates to CASSLEGTKSSYEQYF.